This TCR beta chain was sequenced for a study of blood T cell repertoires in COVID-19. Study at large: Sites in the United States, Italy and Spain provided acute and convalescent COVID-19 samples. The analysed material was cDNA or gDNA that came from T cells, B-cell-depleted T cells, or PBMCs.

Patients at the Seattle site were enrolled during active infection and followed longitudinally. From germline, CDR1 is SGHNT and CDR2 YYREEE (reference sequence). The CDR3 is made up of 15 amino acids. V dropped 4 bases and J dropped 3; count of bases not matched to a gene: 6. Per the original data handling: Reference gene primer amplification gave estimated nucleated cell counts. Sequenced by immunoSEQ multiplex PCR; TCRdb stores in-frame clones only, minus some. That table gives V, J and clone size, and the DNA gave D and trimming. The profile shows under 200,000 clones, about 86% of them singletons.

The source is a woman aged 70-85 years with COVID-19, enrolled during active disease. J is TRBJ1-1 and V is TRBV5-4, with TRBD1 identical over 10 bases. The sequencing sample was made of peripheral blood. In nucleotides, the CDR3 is TGTGCCAGCAGCAGAACCGGGACAGGGGACACTGAAGCTTTCTTT. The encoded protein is CASSRTGTGDTEAFF. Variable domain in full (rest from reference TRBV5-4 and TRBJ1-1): ETGVTQSPTHLIKTRGQQVTLRCSSQSGHNTVSWYQQALGQGPQFIFQYYREEENGRGNFPPRFSGLQFPNYSSELNVNALELDDSALYLCASSRTGTGDTEAFFGQGTRLTVV.